Following are 16 T cell receptor beta chains from one sample sequenced in a study of PD-1 blockade in classical Hodgkin lymphoma. Every patient had relapsed following autologous stem cell transplantation, and cohorts differed in brentuximab vedotin exposure. Method: immunoSEQ multiplex PCR; TCRdb's copy keeps in-frame clones and lacks some. The table lists about 18,000 clones, 75% to 90% of them singletons. Sequencing was performed on peripheral blood mononuclear cells (PBMCs), taken at baseline. These receptors were taken from a human donor with classical Hodgkin lymphoma.

This clone was found a few times. As the CDR3 is not closed by the conserved phenylalanine or tryptophan, this likely results from a read error. The DNA is left out, because the CDR3 cannot be placed on it with certainty; the CDR3 is given as TCRdb lists it. The gene calls are TRBV2 and TRBJ1-4. A total of 12 residues make up the CDR3, ends included. Looked up from germline, CDR1 is SNHLY and CDR2 is FYNNEI. CDR3 sequence reads: CASSDGLVGFGI.

The V and J genes are TRBV10-3 and TRBJ1-1; D gene uncertain. Germline CDR1 ENHRY, CDR2 SYGVKD. Trimming shortened V by 1 base and J by 8 bases, and 11 bases separated the two germline ends. This CDR3 spans 13 amino acids. CDR3 coding DNA: TGTGCCATCAGTGAGTATTACTCCTGGGAAGCTTTCTTT. Translating it yields CAISEYYSWEAFF.

Sample share makes this clone medium-sized (0.01 to 0.1%). The chain combines TRBV28 with TRBJ1-1; D gene unclear. The V gene's germline CDR1 is MDHEN and CDR2 SYDVKM. The V gene lost 5 bases and the J gene lost 4 bases, with 26 bases spanning the gap. The CDR3 loop spans 18 amino acids. As DNA, the CDR3 is TGTGCCAGCAGTCTAACTCTCCGTCGAGGGTTGATAGGCACTGAAGCTTTCTTT. Translating gives CASSLTLRRGLIGTEAFF.

The chain is built from TRBV19 and TRBJ1-5; 7 nucleotides match TRBD1. V trimming: 4 bases; J trimming: 5 bases; junction bases outside the gene matches: 8. Looked up from germline, CDR1 is LNHDA and CDR2 is SQIVND (reference sequence). The CDR3 is 15 residues long. The CDR3 coding sequence is TGTGCCAGTAGTACGCTTGGGACAGCTTATCAGCCCCAGCATTTT. Its protein product is CASSTLGTAYQPQHF.

The chain uses TRBV19 and TRBJ2-3; D is unclear. V was trimmed by 7 bases and J by 4 bases, leaving 15 bases between them. Germline V gene lookup returns CDR1 LNHDA and CDR2 SQIVND (reference sequence). This CDR3 contains 14 residues. CDR3 protein: CASKKGLVSDTQYF. The CDR3 nucleotides are TGTGCCAGTAAAAAGGGTTTGGTATCAGATACGCAGTATTTT. Combining the CDR3 with reference TRBV19 and TRBJ2-3 gives the whole variable domain DGGITQSPKYLFRKEGQNVTLSCEQNLNHDAMYWYRQDPGQGLRLIYYSQIVNDFQKGDIAEGYSVSREKKESFPLTVTSAQKNPTAFYLCASKKGLVSDTQYFGPGTRLTVL.

The V gene is TRBV5-5, the J gene TRBJ2-7; 10 nucleotides agree with TRBD1. J lost 2 bases, V lost 2 bases, and 7 bases had no gene match. The CDR3 is 16 amino acids. In germline, CDR1 is SGHKS, CDR2 YYEKEE (reference sequence). CDR3: CASSLTPGQGPYEQYF. In nucleotides, the CDR3 is TGTGCCAGCAGCTTAACACCGGGACAGGGGCCCTACGAGCAGTACTTC.

V usage is TRBV7-8 and J usage is TRBJ2-5; D not resolved. Germline CDR1 reads SGHVS; CDR2 reads FQNEAQ. CDR3 length: 13 residues. V was cut by 1 base and J by 2 bases, with 5 bases left in between. The CDR3: CASSLGQQETQYF. DNA of the CDR3: TGTGCCAGCAGCTTAGGCCAGCAAGAGACCCAGTACTTC.

V gene TRBV29-1 combines with J gene TRBJ2-5; tentatively, D is TRBD1 (5 bases). The CDR3 is 13 amino acids. The germline V gene encodes CDR1 SQVTM and CDR2 ANQGSEA. With 2 bases removed from V and 2 bases from J, the gap between germline ends came to 9 bases. CDR3 sequence (DNA): TGCAGCGTTGAACAGGGTGGACAAGAGACCCAGTACTTC. Its protein product is CSVEQGGQETQYF.

V gene TRBV6-5 combines with J gene TRBJ2-3; 11 bases agree with TRBD2. The CDR3 is 16 residues long. The V segment lost 4 bases and the J segment 2 bases; nucleotides outside the gene matches: 5. CDR1 MNHEY and CDR2 SVGAGI come from the germline V gene. CDR3 residues: CASSSSGGRVTDTQYF. As DNA, the CDR3 is TGTGCCAGCAGTTCTAGCGGGGGGCGGGTCACAGATACGCAGTATTTT.

This clone appeared a single time. V gene TRBV7-2 combines with J gene TRBJ2-1; D call uncertain. The CDR3 extends over 12 amino acids. From germline, CDR1 is SGHTA and CDR2 FQGNSA. The V gene lost 3 bases and the J gene lost 10 bases, with 10 bases spanning the gap. DNA of the CDR3: TGTGCCAGCAGCTTGAGGTTGGGGGAGCAGTTCTTC. Amino acids: CASSLRLGEQFF.

The chain uses TRBV30 and TRBJ2-7, with TRBD1 matching 8 bases. Matching the DNA end better, TRBJ2-1 makes the J call doubtful. CDR1 is GTSNPN and CDR2 is SVGIG in the germline V gene (reference sequence). The CDR3 consists of 16 residues. CDR3: CAWKTHDRGVLYEQFF. The CDR3 bases are TGTGCCTGGAAAACCCACGACAGGGGAGTTCTCTACGAGCAGTTCTTC.

The chain joins TRBV4-1 to TRBJ2-2; D is uncertain. This CDR3 region has 13 residues. V shed 3 bases and J shed 2 bases, with 4 bases lying between them. Germline loops: CDR1 MGHRA, CDR2 YSYEKL. This chain's CDR3 is CASSHDNTGELFF. DNA of the CDR3: TGCGCCAGCAGCCATGATAACACCGGGGAGCTGTTTTTT.

The chain recombines TRBV5-1 with TRBJ1-2, with TRBD1 as a possible D gene (6 bases). V was cut by 3 bases and J by 8 bases, with 23 bases left in between. From germline, CDR1 is SGHRS and CDR2 YFSETQ. The CDR3 is 16 amino acids. CDR3 sequence (DNA): TGCGCCAGCAGCTGGAACCGGGACAACTCCCCCTGGGGCTACACCTTC. Translated: CASSWNRDNSPWGYTF.

This clone was counted between two and nine times. The chain is built from TRBV6-5 and TRBJ2-7, with a possible D match to TRBD1 (6 bases). The CDR3 is 14 amino acids. Germline V lookup: CDR1 MNHEY, CDR2 SVGAGI. V lost 5 bases to trimming and J lost 3 bases, with 14 bases between them. This CDR3 is CASSVFRGNYEQYF. The DNA of the CDR3 is TGTGCCAGCAGTGTGTTCAGGGGAAACTACGAGCAGTACTTC.

This clone was counted only a few times. CDR3 sequence (DNA): TGTGCCAGCAGCCTCAACGGGGGGCGGTCGGTTGATGGCTACACCTTC. Protein: CASSLNGGRSVDGYTF. V gene TRBV7-9 combines with J gene TRBJ1-2; D may be TRBD1 (6 bases). V lost 5 bases, J lost 6 bases, and 22 bases lay in between. Looked up from germline, CDR1 is SEHNR and CDR2 is FQNEAQ (reference sequence). This CDR3 has 16 amino acids.

In this sample, this clone turned up a few times. V usage is TRBV5-6 and J usage is TRBJ2-5; D may correspond to TRBD1 or TRBD2 (6 bases each). Per germline, CDR1 SGHDT and CDR2 YYEEEE. V was shortened by 4 bases and J by 3 bases, with 19 bases between the two germline ends. This CDR3 region has 16 residues. The CDR3 reads CASSPFRGVEKETQYF. CDR3 sequence (DNA): TGTGCCAGCAGCCCCTTTAGGGGGGTAGAGAAAGAGACCCAGTACTTC.